This T cell receptor (beta chain) was sequenced for a study of T cells in Graves' hyperthyroidism and ophthalmopathy. V was pared by 5 bases and J by 4 bases, with 6 bases between. CDR1 is SEHNR, CDR2 FQNEAQ, per germline (reference sequence). This CDR3 region has 11 residues. Researchers took RNA transcripts and amplified the TCR beta CDR3 regions from them. HTBI primers were the set used in a first-round RT-PCR of the TCR CDR3. TCRdb re-analysed the multiplex PCR reads in MiXCR, keeping a single row per CDR3 protein. The sample includes 500,000 to 800,000 distinct CDR3 sequences, nearly 45% of them seen just once. Study-level findings and limits: The authors' 13 V-J model separated ophthalmopathy from stable hyperthyroidism.

This clonotype appeared many times. Its target is not known. The receptor comes from an adult man with Graves' disease, either hyperthyroidism or ophthalmopathy (not recorded which). Material for sequencing was peripheral blood or thyroid tissue (not recorded which). V usage is TRBV7-9 and J usage is TRBJ2-7, with D hard to call. CDR3 region: CASSVEYEQYF. In DNA, the CDR3 is TGTGCCAGCAGCGTTGAATACGAGCAGTACTTC.